Given below is one T cell receptor (beta chain) in context. The data were obtained in a study of graft-versus-host responses after intestinal transplantation. This table comes from immunoSEQ multiplex PCR, and its TCRdb copy is limited to in-frame clones, with some not included. The repertoire consists of 40,000 or so clones, with around 94% occurring once and the leading ten covering 0.75% to 0.9%. The germline V gene has CDR1 MNHEY and CDR2 SVGAGI. CDR3 length: 12 amino acids. With 8 bases removed from V and 2 bases from J, the gap between germline ends came to 9 bases. Sample: PBMCs, taken 16 days after intestinal transplant. This sequence joins TRBV6-5 and TRBJ1-2, with D maybe TRBD1 (5 bases). The TCR was taken from a human patient who received an intestinal transplant, so some T cells may come from the graft donor. CDR3 amino acids: CASGGGNYGYTF. In nucleotides, the CDR3 is TGTGCCAGCGGGGGGGGGAACTATGGCTACACCTTC.